The rows below give T cell receptor beta chains drawn from one sample of a study of blood T cell repertoires in COVID-19. Clones were sequenced by immunoSEQ multiplex PCR, and TCRdb holds only the in-frame ones, with some missing. The sample comprises about 46,000 clones, more than 75% of which are singletons, and more than 15% rests with the top ten. Input material: peripheral blood. These TCRs come from a human donor in a cohort sampled during active COVID-19. Both conserved end residues are part of each CDR3. The D gene is left open where the match is weak. Size is stated for part of the rows, as once, few or many counts, or as a class when the clone is expanded.

V,D,size,J,length,DNA,CDR3
TRBV6-5,TRBD2,.,TRBJ2-7,15,TGTGCCAGCATAAAGACTAGCGGGGAGGTATACGAGCAGTACTTC,CASIKTSGEVYEQYF
TRBV2,TRBD2,.,TRBJ2-7,14,TGTGCCAGCGCCGGGACTAGCGGACCTACGAGCGAGTACTTC,CASAGTSGPTSEYF
TRBV7-2,.,.,TRBJ2-1,15,TGTGCCAGCAGCTTACAGGGGGGTAGAAATGGTGAGCAGTTCTTC,CASSLQGGRNGEQFF
TRBV30,.,.,TRBJ1-2,13,TGTGCCTGGAGTGTAATGGGGGGCTATGGCTACACCTTC,CAWSVMGGYGYTF
TRBV4-1,TRBD1,few,TRBJ1-2,16,TGCGCCAGCAGCCATGCCCGACAGGGGCGGTTCTATGGCTACACCTTC,CASSHARQGRFYGYTF
TRBV20-1,TRBD1,.,TRBJ1-6,14,TGCAGTGCTAGTGGGACAGGGTTTCGATCACCCCTCCACTTT,CSASGTGFRSPLHF
TRBV7-8,.,.,TRBJ2-7,13,TGTGCCAGCAGCCCCAGGGTATCCTACGAGCAGTACTTC,CASSPRVSYEQYF
TRBV5-1,.,.,TRBJ2-2,15,TGCGCCAGCAGATCTGGCGGAATAAACACCGGGGAGCTGTTTTTT,CASRSGGINTGELFF
TRBV19,.,few,TRBJ2-1,17,TGTGCCAGTAGTATCAGCCTACAGGGAAGGTTTTACAATGAGCAGTTCTTC,CASSISLQGRFYNEQFF
TRBV14,.,.,TRBJ1-1,16,TGTGCCAGCAGCCAGGTGGGGCAATTTGGGAACACTGAAGCTTTCTTT,CASSQVGQFGNTEAFF
TRBV7-2,TRBD2,.,TRBJ2-5,15,TGTGCCAGCAGCTTGGAAGGACTAGCTCGTGAGACCCAGTACTTC,CASSLEGLARETQYF
TRBV19,TRBD1,.,TRBJ1-1,17,TGTGCCAGTAGTCGGGGGGGACAGGGCGTAAGAGTGACTGAAGCTTTCTTT,CASSRGGQGVRVTEAFF
TRBV5-4,.,.,TRBJ2-5,14,TGTGCCAGCAGCCCTTCGGTTTCAAAAGAGACCCAGTACTTC,CASSPSVSKETQYF
TRBV27,.,.,TRBJ1-3,14,TGTGCCAGCAGTTTTGGGGGGACTGGAAACACCATATATTTT,CASSFGGTGNTIYF
TRBV27,.,.,TRBJ1-5,14,TGTGCCAGCAGTTTCGGCCTACCGGGTCAGCCCCAGCATTTT,CASSFGLPGQPQHF
TRBV20-1,TRBD2,.,TRBJ2-3,18,TGCAGTGCTAGTCAGACTAGCGGGGGCCTTCGTAGCACAGATACGCAGTATTTT,CSASQTSGGLRSTDTQYF
TRBV29-1,TRBD1,.,TRBJ2-7,15,TGCAGCGTTGAAGGCGGGACAGGGAGCTCCTACGAGCAGTACTTC,CSVEGGTGSSYEQYF
TRBV10-1,.,.,TRBJ2-3,15,TGCGCCAGCAGCCCTCTTGGCGGGGTCCCAGATACGCAGTATTTT,CASSPLGGVPDTQYF
TRBV4-2,TRBD2,.,TRBJ2-1,14,TGTGCCAGCAGCCAAGGATTAGCGGGAAATGAGCAGTTCTTC,CASSQGLAGNEQFF
TRBV28,.,.,TRBJ1-1,15,TGTGCCAGCAGTTTATGGATTGAGGGACAAAGGGAAGCTTTCTTT,CASSLWIEGQREAFF
TRBV7-9,TRBD2,.,TRBJ2-1,16,TGTGCCAGCAGCTTTCGTGGGGGACTAGCGGACAATGAGCAGTTCTTC,CASSFRGGLADNEQFF
TRBV6-2/TRBV6-3,.,.,TRBJ2-2,15,TGTGCCAGCAGTTACCGGTCAGGGTGGACCGGGGAGCTGTTTTTT,CASSYRSGWTGELFF
TRBV3-1/TRBV3-2,TRBD2,.,TRBJ2-7,16,TGTGCCAGCAGCCCCCAGAGGCTAGCGGGGGTCTACGAGCAGTACTTC,CASSPQRLAGVYEQYF
TRBV6-5,TRBD1,.,TRBJ1-4,14,TGTGCCAGCAGTCCGCAGGGGGCTCATGAAAAACTGTTTTTT,CASSPQGAHEKLFF
TRBV21-1,.,.,TRBJ1-1,17,TGTGCCAGCATTATTGGACGGAGGGGAGCGGAAAACACTGAAGCTTTCTTT,CASIIGRRGAENTEAFF
TRBV7-8,.,.,TRBJ1-5,12,TGTGCCAGCAGCCGAGGAGGTGGGCCCCAGCATTTT,CASSRGGGPQHF
TRBV18,TRBD1,.,TRBJ2-7,14,TGTGCCAGCTCACTGGACAGGAACTCCTACGAGCAGTACTTC,CASSLDRNSYEQYF